This record looks at one T cell receptor beta chain sequence and its context. This record belongs to a study of CXCR3-negative and CXCR3-positive naive CD8 T cells. Sorting was done in triplicate for each CD8+ T cell subset (about 330,000 cells each). Researchers prepared the TRB cDNA libraries using 5' RACE with UMI labels. TCRdb re-called the 5' RACE reads; one entry per CDR3 protein, DNA not given. The data include 4,800 or so distinct CDR3 sequences; the top ten clones carry less than 3.5%. The CDR3 runs to 17 residues. Germline V gene data show CDR1 as SGHTA and CDR2 as FQGNSA. This receptor was identified in a human donor in good health. Some clones in this sample may be carry-over from other donors' samples. This chain connects TRBV7-2 to TRBJ2-3; TCRdb designates TRBD2, a call that cannot be tested without DNA. Sequenced material: naive CXCR3- CD8+ T cells from blood. The subset here: CD45RO-CCR7+CD27+CD95- naive CD8+ T cells lacking CXCR3 (TNR3-). The CDR3 sequence: CASSPQLGAGSTDTQYF.